The clone carrying this T cell receptor (beta chain) was counted once. The antigen is undetermined. The data stem from a study of yellow fever vaccine responses in identical twins. TCRdb ran MiXCR on the RT-PCR reads and lists one entry per CDR3 protein. The sample shows some 15,000 distinct CDR3 sequences, roughly 80% of them seen only once. General study points: Twins' vaccine T cell response reportedly seemed partly convergent, partly personalized.

The receptor's source is a woman aged 18-30 years who received the yellow fever vaccine. This material consisted of T cells from blood (PBMCs), unsorted or a sorted subset (not recorded which), taken before or after yellow fever vaccination (not recorded which).

For the CDR3, the DNA is TGTGCCAGCAGTTCGGTTTTTGGGGGGAGGGACACCGGGGAGCTGTTTTTT. Its translation: CASSSVFGGRDTGELFF. The chain uses TRBV27 and TRBJ2-2, with TRBD2 matching over 7 bases. This CDR3 has 17 amino acids. The V gene's germline CDR1 is MNHEY and CDR2 SMNVEV (reference sequence). V trimming: 4 bases; J trimming: 3 bases; junction bases outside the gene matches: 11.